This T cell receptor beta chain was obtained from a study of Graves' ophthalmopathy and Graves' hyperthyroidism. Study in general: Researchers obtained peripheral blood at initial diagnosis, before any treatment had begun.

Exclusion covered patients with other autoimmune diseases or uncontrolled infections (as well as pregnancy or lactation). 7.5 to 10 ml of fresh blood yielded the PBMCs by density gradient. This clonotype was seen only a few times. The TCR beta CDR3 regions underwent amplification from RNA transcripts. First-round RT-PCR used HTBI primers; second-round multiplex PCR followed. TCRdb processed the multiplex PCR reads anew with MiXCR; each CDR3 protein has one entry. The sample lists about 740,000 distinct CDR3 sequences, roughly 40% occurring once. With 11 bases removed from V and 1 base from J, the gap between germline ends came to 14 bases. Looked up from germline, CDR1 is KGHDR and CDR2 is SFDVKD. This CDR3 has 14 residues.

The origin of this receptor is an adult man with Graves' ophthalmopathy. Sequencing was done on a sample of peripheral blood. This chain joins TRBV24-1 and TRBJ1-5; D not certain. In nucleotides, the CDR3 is TGTGCCAGCGCCTTAATTCAAAGCAATCAGCCCCAGCATTTT. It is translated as CASALIQSNQPQHF.